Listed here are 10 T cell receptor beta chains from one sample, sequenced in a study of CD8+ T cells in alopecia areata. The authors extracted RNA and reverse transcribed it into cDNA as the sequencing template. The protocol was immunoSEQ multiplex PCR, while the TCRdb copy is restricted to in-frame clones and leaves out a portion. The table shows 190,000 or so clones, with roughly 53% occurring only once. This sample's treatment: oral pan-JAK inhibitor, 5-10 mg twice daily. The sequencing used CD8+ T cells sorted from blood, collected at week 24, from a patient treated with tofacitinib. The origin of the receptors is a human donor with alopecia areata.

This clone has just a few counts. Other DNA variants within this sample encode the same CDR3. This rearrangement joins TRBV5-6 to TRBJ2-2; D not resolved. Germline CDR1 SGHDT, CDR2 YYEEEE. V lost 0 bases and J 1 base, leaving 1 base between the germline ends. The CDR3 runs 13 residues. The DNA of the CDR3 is TGTGCCAGCAGCTTGGGGAACACCGGGGAGCTGTTTTTT. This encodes CASSLGNTGELFF.

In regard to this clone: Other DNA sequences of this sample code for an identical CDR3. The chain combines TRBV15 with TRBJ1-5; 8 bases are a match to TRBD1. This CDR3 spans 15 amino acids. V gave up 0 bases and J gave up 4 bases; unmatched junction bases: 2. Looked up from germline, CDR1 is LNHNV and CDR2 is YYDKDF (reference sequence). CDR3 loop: CATSRDRGRNQPQHF. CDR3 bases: TGTGCCACCAGCAGAGACAGGGGGCGGAATCAGCCCCAGCATTTT.

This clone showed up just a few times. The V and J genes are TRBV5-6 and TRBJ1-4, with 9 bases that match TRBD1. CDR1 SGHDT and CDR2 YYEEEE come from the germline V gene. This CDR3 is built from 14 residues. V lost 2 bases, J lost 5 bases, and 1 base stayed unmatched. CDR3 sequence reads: CASSFGTGNEKLFF. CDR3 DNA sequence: TGTGCCAGCAGCTTTGGGACAGGGAATGAAAAACTGTTTTTT. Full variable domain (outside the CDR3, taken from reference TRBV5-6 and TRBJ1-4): DAGVTQSPTHLIKTRGQQVTLRCSPKSGHDTVSWYQQALGQGPQFIFQYYEEEERQRGNFPDRFSGHQFPNYSSELNVNALLLGDSALYLCASSFGTGNEKLFFGSGTQLSVL.

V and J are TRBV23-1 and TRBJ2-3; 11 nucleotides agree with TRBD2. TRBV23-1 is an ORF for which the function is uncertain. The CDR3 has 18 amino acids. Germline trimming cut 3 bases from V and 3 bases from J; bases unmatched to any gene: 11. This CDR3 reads CASSQRDRSGGATDTQYF. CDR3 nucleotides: TGCGCCAGCAGTCAGCGAGACCGTAGCGGGGGGGCTACAGATACGCAGTATTTT.

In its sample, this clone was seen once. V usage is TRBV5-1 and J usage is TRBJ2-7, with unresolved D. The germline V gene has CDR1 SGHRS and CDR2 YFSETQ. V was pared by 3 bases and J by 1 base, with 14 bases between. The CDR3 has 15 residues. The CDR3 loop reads CASSSNEARSYEQYF. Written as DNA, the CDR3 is TGCGCCAGCAGCTCTAACGAAGCGAGGTCCTACGAGCAGTACTTC.

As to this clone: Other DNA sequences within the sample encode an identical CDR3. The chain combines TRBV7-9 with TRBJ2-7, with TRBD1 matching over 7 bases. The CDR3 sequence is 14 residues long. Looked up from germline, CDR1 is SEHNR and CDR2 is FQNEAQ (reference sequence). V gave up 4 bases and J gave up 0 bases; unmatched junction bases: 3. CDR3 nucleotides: TGTGCCAGCAGCTCCGGGACAGCCTCCTACGAGCAGTACTTC. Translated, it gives CASSSGTASYEQYF.

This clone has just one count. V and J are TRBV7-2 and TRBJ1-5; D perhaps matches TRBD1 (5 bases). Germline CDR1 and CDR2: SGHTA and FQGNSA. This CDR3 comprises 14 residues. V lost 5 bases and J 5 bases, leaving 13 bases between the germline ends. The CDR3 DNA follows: TGTGCCAGCAGCCTCGCCCGGGGCCATCAGCCCCAGCATTTT. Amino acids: CASSLARGHQPQHF. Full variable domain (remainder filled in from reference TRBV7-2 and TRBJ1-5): GAGVSQSPSNKVTEKGKDVELRCDPISGHTALYWYRQSLGQGLEFLIYFQGNSAPDKSGLPSDRFSAERTGGSVSTLTIQRTQQEDSAVYLCASSLARGHQPQHFGDGTRLSIL.

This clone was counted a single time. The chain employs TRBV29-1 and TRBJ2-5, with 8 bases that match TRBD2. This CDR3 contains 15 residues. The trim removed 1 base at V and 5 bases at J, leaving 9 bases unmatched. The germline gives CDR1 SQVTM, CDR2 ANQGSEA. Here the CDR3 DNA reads TGCAGCGTTGAAGTATGGGAAGCGGGGGTCGAGACCCAGTACTTC. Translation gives CSVEVWEAGVETQYF.

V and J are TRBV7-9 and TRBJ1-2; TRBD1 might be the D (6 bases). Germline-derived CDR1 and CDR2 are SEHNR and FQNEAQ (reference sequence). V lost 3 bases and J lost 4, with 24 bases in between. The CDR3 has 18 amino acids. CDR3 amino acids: CASSFDSYPRTVPYGYTF. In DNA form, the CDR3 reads TGTGCCAGCAGCTTTGATTCCTACCCCAGGACAGTGCCCTATGGCTACACCTTC.

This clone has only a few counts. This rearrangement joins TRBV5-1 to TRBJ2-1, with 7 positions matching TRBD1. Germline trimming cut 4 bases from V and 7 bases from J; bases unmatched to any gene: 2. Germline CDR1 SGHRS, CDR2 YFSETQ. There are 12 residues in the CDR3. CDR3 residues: CASSPTGNEQFF. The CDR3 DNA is TGCGCCAGCAGCCCGACAGGGAATGAGCAGTTCTTC.